The table lists the clone carrying this T cell receptor beta chain with a few counts. This sample stems from a study of CD8+ T cells in alopecia areata. The CDR3 is 16 amino acids. Germline V gene data show CDR1 as KGHSH and CDR2 as LQKENI. V was clipped by 4 bases and J by 8 bases; unmatched bases: 11. Following RNA extraction, reverse transcription yielded cDNA that acted as the sequencing template. Method: immunoSEQ multiplex PCR; TCRdb's copy keeps in-frame clones and lacks some. The repertoire consists of under 350,000 clones, with 58% occurring once and the leading ten covering more than 1.5%. Treatment specified: oral pan-JAK inhibitor, 5-10 mg twice daily.

This chain links TRBV18 with TRBJ2-1, with 10 bases lining up with TRBD2. The sample here was CD4+ T cells sorted from blood, taken at week 24, from a patient treated with tofacitinib. The source is a human donor with alopecia areata. CDR3 bases: TGTGCCAGCTCACTAGACACTAGCGGGGATGTAGATGAGCAGTTCTTC. Its translation is CASSLDTSGDVDEQFF. Using reference TRBV18 and TRBJ2-1 for the parts outside the CDR3, the full variable domain is NAGVMQNPRHLVRRRGQEARLRCSPMKGHSHVYWYRQLPEEGLKFMVYLQKENIIDESGMPKERFSAEFPKEGPSILRIQQVVRGDSAAYFCASSLDTSGDVDEQFFGPGTRLTVL.